This T cell receptor beta chain came from a study of vaccination and CD4 T cells after COVID-19. Study details: Control cultures used a CEFX viral epitope pool, an HIV-1 Nef peptide pool, or no peptide. Study results and limitations: In median terms, SARS-CoV-2-reactive clonotypes went from about 20 to 38, a nonsignificant rise.

Specified treatment: roughly nine-day PBMC culture with coronavirus spike peptide pools or control peptides (ViraFEST assay). Researchers collected the unexposed donor's CD4+ T cells before the COVID-19 pandemic (2011-2018). Each well received 2 million to 2.5 million PBMCs, cultured with around 10 IU/ml IL-2 and approximately 10 ug/ml peptide pools. Points on this clonotype: The antigen remains unidentified.

Oncomine TCR Beta short-read sequencing was applied to DNA from cultured CD4+ T cells. A single record per CDR3 protein comes from TCRdb applying MiXCR to the PCR reads. The sample contains some 1,300 distinct CDR3 sequences, about 19% of which appear only once. The sample consisted of CD4+ T cells from blood, cultured in vitro. This TCR was sampled from a human donor in good health.

The CDR3 is CASSPLLQGTEAFF. CDR3 nucleotide sequence: TGCGCCAGCAGCCCCCTTCTCCAAGGAACTGAAGCTTTCTTT. The rearrangement joins TRBV5-1 to TRBJ1-1; no clear D gene. CDR1 is SGHRS and CDR2 is YFSETQ in the germline V gene. The CDR3 is 14 amino acids. Trimming shortened V by 4 bases and J by 5 bases, and 15 bases separated the two germline ends.